The rows below give T cell receptor beta chains drawn from one sample of a study of blood T cells in healthy people across ages. TCRdb reprocessed the 5' RACE reads via MiXCR and lists one record per CDR3 protein. The top ten hold approximately 10% of the sample, which has about 1.6 million distinct CDR3 sequences, about 35% seen once. What was sequenced was blood. These receptors were taken from a woman under 40 in good health. Each CDR3 is given with its conserved first and last residue. The order of the fields is D gene, J gene, V gene, CDR3 length, clone size, CDR3 protein, CDR3 DNA. The D gene is left open where the match is weak. Where a row states a size, it is once, few, many or the class of an expanded clone; other rows omit it.

>TRBD1|TRBJ2-2|TRBV2|16|few
CASSVTTGENTGELFF
TGTGCCAGCAGCGTAACAACAGGGGAAAACACCGGGGAGCTGTTTTTT
>TRBD1|TRBJ2-7|TRBV24-1|14|NA
CTTEAGTGVYEQYF
TGTACCACAGAGGCCGGGACAGGAGTCTACGAGCAGTACTTC
>NA|TRBJ1-1|TRBV29-1|11|NA
CSGRQNTEAFF
TGCAGCGGAAGACAGAACACTGAAGCTTTCTTT
>NA|TRBJ2-2|TRBV11-3|12|NA
CASSLGFGELFF
TGTGCCAGCAGCTTAGGGTTCGGGGAGCTGTTTTTT
>NA|TRBJ2-1|TRBV7-8|13|NA
CASSENIHNEQFF
TGTGCCAGCAGCGAGAACATACACAATGAGCAGTTCTTC
>NA|TRBJ2-5|TRBV7-9|15|few
CASSSGRGVVETQYF
TGTGCCAGCAGCTCTGGAAGGGGAGTAGTCGAGACCCAGTACTTC
>NA|TRBJ2-7|TRBV9|14|few
CASSVSRDSYEQYF
TGTGCCAGCAGCGTCTCGCGGGACTCCTACGAGCAGTACTTC
>NA|TRBJ2-7|TRBV11-2|14|NA
CAGSLAWTNYEQYF
TGTGCCGGCAGCTTAGCATGGACAAACTACGAGCAGTACTTC
>NA|TRBJ1-2|TRBV28|13|NA
CASSSPEQSGYTF
TGTGCCAGCAGTTCCCCCGAACAGTCTGGCTACACCTTC
>TRBD2|TRBJ2-5|TRBV6-5|16|few
CASSYGTGGAQETQYF
TGTGCCAGCAGTTACGGGACGGGGGGGGCCCAAGAGACCCAGTACTTC
>NA|TRBJ2-7|TRBV7-6|13|NA
CASSLLGFHEQYF
TGTGCCAGCAGCTTATTAGGGTTCCACGAGCAGTACTTC
>NA|TRBJ2-3|TRBV12-3/TRBV12-4|13|many
CASSSRSSDTQYF
TGTGCCAGCAGTTCGAGGAGCTCAGATACGCAGTATTTT
>NA|TRBJ1-4|TRBV21-1|17|NA
CASSKKWDGGLREKLFF
TGTGCCAGCAGCAAAAAGTGGGACGGAGGCTTGAGGGAAAAACTGTTTTTT
>TRBD2|TRBJ2-1|TRBV7-8|16|many
CASSLGLAGVWVEQFF
TGTGCCAGCAGCTTAGGACTAGCGGGAGTTTGGGTTGAGCAGTTCTTC
>TRBD2|TRBJ2-1|TRBV13|15|NA
CASSPTSGFYNERFF
TGTGCCAGCAGCCCTACTAGCGGCTTTTACAATGAGCGGTTCTTC
>TRBD1|TRBJ2-5|TRBV27|18|few
CASSLGVGQVGVFETQYF
TGTGCCAGCAGTTTGGGGGTAGGACAGGTTGGGGTTTTCGAGACCCAGTACTTC
>TRBD1|TRBJ1-5|TRBV29-1|19|NA
CSGPKGVITGAYSNQPQHF
TGCAGCGGCCCTAAGGGCGTTATTACAGGGGCCTATAGCAATCAGCCCCAGCATTTT
>NA|TRBJ1-1|TRBV9|15|NA
CASSVGGRGNDEAFF
TGTGCCAGCAGCGTAGGAGGACGGGGCAATGATGAAGCTTTCTTT
>TRBD2|TRBJ2-7|TRBV20-1|12|many
CSACGEGYEQYF
TGCAGTGCCTGTGGGGAGGGCTACGAGCAGTACTTC
>TRBD1|TRBJ2-1|TRBV19|13|NA
CASNRGQINEQFF
TGTGCCAGTAATCGGGGACAGATCAATGAGCAGTTCTTC
>TRBD1|TRBJ2-4|TRBV12-3/TRBV12-4|15|few
CASSRGQGAKNIQYF
TGTGCCAGCAGTCGGGGACAGGGGGCCAAAAACATTCAGTACTTC
>NA|TRBJ2-5|TRBV20-1|14|many
CSARLGGPGETQYF
TGCAGTGCTAGGCTAGGGGGGCCTGGAGAGACCCAGTACTTC
>TRBD1|TRBJ2-1|TRBV29-1|14|many
CSVRHRGTYNEQFF
TGCAGCGTTAGGCACAGGGGTACCTACAATGAGCAGTTCTTC
>TRBD1|TRBJ2-1|TRBV27|18|few
CASSFETGGGTAYNEQFF
TGTGCCAGCAGTTTCGAGACAGGGGGTGGTACAGCCTACAATGAGCAGTTCTTC
>NA|TRBJ2-5|TRBV6-5|15|NA
CASNLKPGVQETQYF
TGTGCCAGCAACCTCAAACCGGGGGTACAAGAGACCCAGTACTTC
>TRBD1|TRBJ1-2|TRBV9|14|NA
CASSVLDRGYGYTF
TGTGCCAGCAGCGTCTTGGACAGGGGATATGGCTACACCTTC
>TRBD2|TRBJ2-3|TRBV7-8|20|NA
CAGSLVGLAGAYLGADTQYF
TGTGCCGGCAGTTTAGTGGGACTAGCGGGAGCTTATTTGGGCGCAGATACGCAGTATTTT
>NA|TRBJ2-5|TRBV6-2/TRBV6-3|14|NA
CASSYYPIMETQYF
TGTGCCAGCAGTTACTACCCAATCATGGAGACCCAGTACTTC
>NA|TRBJ1-6|TRBV7-9|15|NA
CASSKLAQGNSPLHF
TGTGCCAGCAGCAAACTGGCCCAGGGTAATTCACCCCTCCACTTT
>TRBD2|TRBJ2-1|TRBV2|15|few
CANRLREGPYNEQFF
TGTGCCAACCGGCTACGGGAGGGCCCCTACAATGAGCAGTTCTTC
>TRBD1|TRBJ1-1|TRBV7-3|15|NA
CASSPYRGRSAEAFF
TGTGCCAGCAGCCCCTACAGGGGCCGAAGCGCTGAAGCTTTCTTT
>NA|TRBJ1-4|TRBV6-1|16|NA
CASSVRGGSTNEKLFF
TGTGCCAGCAGCGTCAGAGGTGGCTCAACTAATGAAAAACTGTTTTTT
>TRBD1|TRBJ1-5|TRBV3-1|15|NA
CASSPRDRKNQPQHF
TGTGCCAGCAGCCCCCGGGACAGAAAAAATCAGCCCCAGCATTTT
>NA|TRBJ2-7|TRBV7-3|13|NA
CASSLTVLDEQYF
TGTGCCAGCAGCTTAACCGTGCTAGATGAGCAGTACTTC
>TRBD1|TRBJ2-7|TRBV7-8|16|few
CASSNKGASRTYEQYF
TGTGCCAGCAGCAACAAGGGGGCTAGCAGAACCTACGAGCAGTACTTC
>TRBD1|TRBJ2-1|TRBV2|15|NA
CASSRQGPPYNEQFF
TGTGCCAGCAGTCGACAGGGACCGCCTTACAATGAGCAGTTCTTC
>NA|TRBJ2-7|TRBV19|13|once
CASSIRASSEQYF
TGTGCCAGTAGTATACGTGCCAGCTCCGAGCAGTACTTC
>TRBD1|TRBJ2-7|TRBV7-3|15|once
CASSRNRDRGNEQYF
TGTGCCAGCAGCCGAAACCGGGACAGGGGAAACGAGCAGTACTTC
>NA|TRBJ2-7|TRBV5-8|11|NA
CASISRYEQYF
TGTGCCAGCATAAGCCGCTACGAGCAGTACTTC
>NA|TRBJ1-2|TRBV2|12|once
CASSPRWDGYTF
TGTGCCAGCAGTCCCCGGTGGGATGGCTACACCTTC
>NA|TRBJ1-6|TRBV7-9|17|NA
CASSPASSRVRGSPLHF
TGTGCCAGCAGCCCCGCGAGCAGCCGGGTGAGAGGTTCACCCCTCCACTTT
>NA|TRBJ1-1|TRBV6-6|16|NA
CASSYSWTARNTEAFF
TGTGCCAGCAGTTACTCATGGACAGCCAGGAACACTGAAGCTTTCTTT
>TRBD2|TRBJ2-5|TRBV29-1|14|NA
CSVTSGSWQETRYF
TGCAGCGTTACTAGCGGGAGCTGGCAAGAGACCCGGTACTTC
>NA|TRBJ2-4|TRBV11-2|13|NA
CASSLEFGNIQYF
TGTGCCAGCAGCTTAGAGTTCGGGAACATTCAGTACTTC
>NA|TRBJ2-6|TRBV20-1|16|NA
CSANGGGLSGANVLTF
TGCAGCGCAAACGGGGGTGGCCTCTCTGGGGCCAACGTCCTGACTTTC
>NA|TRBJ1-4|TRBV4-1|13|NA
CASSLGLNEKLFF
TGCGCCAGCAGCCTAGGACTTAATGAAAAACTGTTTTTT
>NA|TRBJ2-1|TRBV4-1|12|NA
CASSRFGNEQFF
TGCGCCAGCAGCCGGTTCGGAAATGAGCAGTTCTTC
>NA|TRBJ1-1|TRBV9|15|NA
CASSVGQGPNTEAFF
TGTGCCAGCAGCGTAGGTCAGGGGCCGAACACTGAAGCTTTCTTT
>TRBD2|TRBJ2-1|TRBV4-2|19|NA
CASSLRGLAGGFGWDEQFF
TGTGCCAGCAGCCTTAGGGGGCTAGCGGGAGGGTTCGGTTGGGATGAGCAGTTCTTC
>TRBD1|TRBJ1-2|TRBV28|15|NA
CASSPADRVGYGYTF
TGTGCCAGCAGCCCGGCCGACAGGGTGGGCTATGGCTACACCTTC
>TRBD1|TRBJ2-3|TRBV7-9|16|NA
CASSATGTGKTDTQYF
TGTGCCAGCAGCGCGACGGGGACAGGGAAAACAGATACGCAGTATTTT
>NA|TRBJ1-1|TRBV3-1|11|NA
CASSHNDKAFF
TGTGCCAGCAGCCACAACGATAAAGCTTTCTTT
>TRBD2|TRBJ2-5|TRBV7-8|15|NA
CASTLRGGQGETQYF
TGTGCCAGCACCCTTCGGGGGGGGCAGGGAGAGACCCAGTACTTC
>TRBD1|TRBJ1-2|TRBV12-3/TRBV12-4|14|many
CASSFWGTGGGYTF
TGTGCCAGCAGTTTTTGGGGGACAGGGGGAGGCTACACCTTC
>NA|TRBJ1-2|TRBV12-3/TRBV12-4|14|few
CASSPAANAYGYTF
TGTGCCAGCAGCCCAGCTGCGAACGCCTATGGCTACACCTTC
>NA|TRBJ2-5|TRBV9|15|NA
CASSANRDQGETQYF
TGTGCCAGCAGCGCCAATCGGGACCAGGGGGAGACCCAGTACTTC
>TRBD2|TRBJ2-3|TRBV7-6|15|NA
CASSVSGGAADTQYF
TGTGCCAGCAGCGTTAGCGGGGGGGCCGCAGATACGCAGTATTTT
>NA|TRBJ2-3|TRBV12-3/TRBV12-4|18|NA
CASSLGREPRVRTDAQYF
TGTGCCAGCAGTTTGGGACGGGAGCCCCGAGTCCGCACAGATGCGCAGTATTTT
>NA|TRBJ2-1|TRBV2|15|NA
CATSSGLQSADEQFF
TGTGCCACTAGCTCGGGACTCCAAAGCGCCGATGAGCAGTTCTTC